This TCR beta chain was identified during a study of identifying expanded T cells in peripheral blood. The table came from immunoSEQ multiplex PCR; TCRdb's copy has only in-frame clones and leaves some out. The profile shows 100,000 or so clones, about 91% of them singletons. This CDR3 is built from 14 residues. The V gene's germline CDR1 is SNHLY and CDR2 FYNNEI. The V and J ends lost 5 bases and 0 bases respectively, with 10 bases between them. Specimen: blood. The source is a person aged 18 to 70 in good health. This chain connects TRBV2 to TRBJ2-5; no clear D gene. The CDR3 spells CASSTPYNQETQYF. In nucleotides, the CDR3 is TGTGCCAGCAGTACGCCATATAACCAAGAGACCCAGTACTTC.